These 31 T cell receptor beta chains share one sample of origin, sequenced in a study of cytomegalovirus exposure and HLA in healthy donors. The study ran its PCR with 60 Vbeta and 13 Jbeta primers. Sequenced by immunoSEQ multiplex PCR; TCRdb stores in-frame clones only, minus some. The table records some 93,000 clones, over 75% of them present only once. The sequenced sample was PBMCs. The receptors originated from a man aged 50-59 years in good health and CMV-seronegative.

This clone has just a few counts. This chain joins TRBV2 and TRBJ2-2; 8 positions match TRBD2. The germline CDR1 and CDR2 sequences are SNHLY and FYNNEI. The CDR3 runs to 15 residues. The V gene end was trimmed by 5 bases and the J gene end by 5 bases; junction bases not matched to a gene: 7. The CDR3 region has the DNA TGTGCCAGCAGTCCCGGGACTAGTGAGACCGGGGAGCTGTTTTTT. Its translation is CASSPGTSETGELFF.

The chain links TRBV6-5 to TRBJ2-7; the D gene is possibly TRBD2 (7 bases). Germline loops: CDR1 MNHEY, CDR2 SVGAGI. The CDR3 extends over 12 amino acids. Trimming removed 4 bases from V and 6 bases from J, with 10 bases in between. The CDR3: CASSSRGGEQYF. CDR3 nucleotide sequence: TGTGCCAGCAGTTCGAGGGGGGGCGAGCAGTACTTC.

The rearrangement joins TRBV7-3 to TRBJ2-7; TRBD2 matches at 9 bases. Germline CDR1 reads SGHTA; CDR2 reads FQGTGA. The trim removed 2 bases at V and 7 bases at J, leaving 3 bases unmatched. The CDR3 is 13 residues long. Here the CDR3 DNA reads TGTGCCAGCAGCTTAGCGGGAGGGGCGGAGCAGTACTTC. This sequence encodes CASSLAGGAEQYF.

V is TRBV27 and J is TRBJ2-5, with D hard to call. The closer fit of TRBJ2-7 to the DNA end suggests the J call may be wrong. This CDR3 is built from 12 residues. Looked up from germline, CDR1 is MNHEY and CDR2 is SMNVEV (reference sequence). CDR3 nucleotide sequence: TGTGCCAGCAGTTCCTCCGCCTACGAGCAGTACTTC. Translation gives CASSSSAYEQYF.

The CDR3 loop reads CASSSRDLPHGNQPQHF. CDR3 nucleotides: TGTGCCAGCAGCTCGAGAGACCTCCCACACGGGAATCAGCCCCAGCATTTT. The V and J genes are TRBV7-8 and TRBJ1-5; no reliable D call. The CDR3 consists of 17 residues. V was pared by 4 bases and J by 4 bases, with 20 bases between. In germline, CDR1 is SGHVS, CDR2 FQNEAQ.

The chain is built from TRBV19 and TRBJ2-7, with D possibly TRBD1 on 6 matching bases. Germline assignment: CDR1 LNHDA and CDR2 SQIVND (reference sequence). Trimming left V 3 bases short and J 0 bases short, with 12 bases between. The CDR3 contains 15 residues. The CDR3 loop is CASSIKGDHSYEQYF. The CDR3 DNA reads TGTGCCAGTAGTATTAAGGGGGATCACTCCTACGAGCAGTACTTC.

V gene TRBV14 combines with J gene TRBJ1-2, with D unclear. The ends were cut back, 4 bases at V and 6 bases at J, with 21 bases in the middle. Germline loops: CDR1 SGHDN, CDR2 FVKESK. This CDR3 has 16 residues. In nucleotides, the CDR3 is TGTGCCAGCAGCCGTATCGGAACAGAGTTGAGGGATGGCTACACCTTC. Translation: CASSRIGTELRDGYTF.

The chain carries TRBV4-2 and TRBJ2-1, with 9 bases matching TRBD2. CDR1 LGHNA and CDR2 YNFKEQ come from the germline V gene. The V gene end was trimmed by 0 bases and the J gene end by 9 bases; junction bases not matched to a gene: 15. This CDR3 has 18 amino acids. CDR3 protein: CASSQDRKTSGASGEQFF. In DNA, the CDR3 is TGTGCCAGCAGCCAAGATCGAAAGACTAGCGGTGCGAGTGGTGAGCAGTTCTTC.

The V and J genes are TRBV29-1 and TRBJ1-1; D gene unclear. The CDR3 extends over 11 amino acids. The ends were cut back, 4 bases at V and 8 bases at J, with 11 bases in the middle. Germline V gives CDR1 SQVTM, CDR2 ANQGSEA. Here the CDR3 DNA reads TGCAGCGTTGCCCATGGAGGGGAAGCTTTCTTT. It specifies CSVAHGGEAFF. The entire variable domain, with the rest obtained from reference TRBV29-1 and TRBJ1-1, is as follows: SAVISQKPSRDICQRGTSLTIQCQVDSQVTMMFWYRQQPGQSLTLIATANQGSEATYESGFVIDKFPISRPNLTFSTLTVSNMSPEDSSIYLCSVAHGGEAFFGQGTRLTVV.

The J gene is TRBJ1-2, the V gene TRBV12-2; the table's TRBD1 call for D was not verified on the DNA. TRBV12-2 corresponds to a pseudogene. This CDR3 contains 13 residues. In DNA, the CDR3 is TGTGCAAGTCGCTTTTGGACAGTTTATGGCTACACCTTC. Translated: CASRFWTVYGYTF.

The chain recombines TRBV9 with TRBJ2-5, with D tentatively TRBD1 (5 bases). The better agreement between TRBJ2-7 and the DNA end casts doubt on the J call. Germline CDR1 reads SGDLS; CDR2 reads YYNGEE. This CDR3 is 15 amino acids long. DNA of the CDR3: TGTGCCAGCAGCGTAGAAGGGGAAACGTGGAACGAGCAGTACTTC. It yields the protein CASSVEGETWNEQYF.

CDR3 region: CSARGRGEQFF. The CDR3, as DNA: TGCAGTGCCAGGGGCAGGGGTGAGCAGTTCTTC. This sequence joins TRBV20-1 and TRBJ2-1; TRBD1 is a possible D gene (6 bases). Per the germline V gene, CDR1 is DFQATT and CDR2 is SNEGSKA (reference sequence). CDR3 length: 11 amino acids. V dropped 6 bases and J dropped 9 bases, with 12 bases sitting between them.

V usage is TRBV28 and J usage is TRBJ2-7; no firm D call. V was shortened by 1 base and J by 6 bases, with 4 bases between the two germline ends. Germline CDR1 is MDHEN and CDR2 is SYDVKM. This CDR3 has 11 residues. The CDR3 DNA reads as TGTGCCAGCAGTTTATTATTCGAGCAGTACTTC. It translates to CASSLLFEQYF.

This chain connects TRBV6-5 to TRBJ1-6; D perhaps matches TRBD1 (5 bases). This CDR3 is built from 16 residues. V was shortened by 0 bases and J by 8 bases, with 14 bases between the two germline ends. Per germline, CDR1 MNHEY and CDR2 SVGAGI. As DNA, the CDR3 is TGTGCCAGCAGTTACTCTACCAGGGCCGCACATTCACCCCTCCACTTT. This translates into CASSYSTRAAHSPLHF.

The chain recombines TRBV29-1 with TRBJ2-7, with 7 bases lining up with TRBD1. V was clipped by 0 bases and J by 1 base; unmatched bases: 3. The CDR3 length is 14 residues. The V gene's germline CDR1 is SQVTM and CDR2 ANQGSEA. The CDR3 DNA reads TGCAGCGTTGAAGAAAGGGACAGTTCCTACGAGCAGTACTTC. Its protein product is CSVEERDSSYEQYF.

The gene calls are TRBV5-1 and TRBJ2-2, with TRBD1 as a possible D gene (6 bases). CDR3 size: 16 residues. Germline-derived CDR1 and CDR2 are SGHRS and YFSETQ. The V end lost 5 bases, the J end lost 0 bases, and 14 bases lay between the germline ends. The CDR3 DNA is TGCGCCAGCAGACGTCAGGCAGGGGCGAACACCGGGGAGCTGTTTTTT. It is translated as CASRRQAGANTGELFF. Drawing the rest from reference TRBV5-1 and TRBJ2-2, the complete variable domain is KAGVTQTPRYLIKTRGQQVTLSCSPISGHRSVSWYQQTPGQGLQFLFEYFSETQRNKGNFPGRFSGRQFSNSRSEMNVSTLELGDSALYLCASRRQAGANTGELFFGEGSRLTVL.

The chain employs TRBV19 and TRBJ2-7, with 7 bases matching TRBD1. V trimming: 5 bases; J trimming: 4 bases; junction bases outside the gene matches: 5. The CDR3 has 13 residues. The germline V gene encodes CDR1 LNHDA and CDR2 SQIVND (reference sequence). CDR3 in amino acids: CASSSTGTYEQYF. For the CDR3, the DNA is TGTGCCAGTAGTTCGACAGGGACGTACGAGCAGTACTTC. The whole variable domain, filled in from reference TRBV19 and TRBJ2-7, reads DGGITQSPKYLFRKEGQNVTLSCEQNLNHDAMYWYRQDPGQGLRLIYYSQIVNDFQKGDIAEGYSVSREKKESFPLTVTSAQKNPTAFYLCASSSTGTYEQYFGPGTRLTVT.

This clone has a single count. This chain uses TRBV10-1 with TRBJ2-7, with 8 bases fitting TRBD2. Germline CDR1 WNHNN, CDR2 SYGVQD (reference sequence). This CDR3 spans 13 amino acids. V was clipped by 6 bases and J by 6 bases; unmatched bases: 7. CDR3 region: CASSRREAAEQYF. Written as DNA, the CDR3 is TGCGCCAGCAGCCGGCGGGAGGCCGCCGAGCAGTACTTC.

The V call is TRBV6-6, the J call TRBJ1-4; perhaps TRBD1 as D (6 bases). The CDR3 consists of 14 residues. The V end was cut by 3 bases, the J end by 5 bases, with 10 bases between. Per the germline V gene, CDR1 is MNHNY and CDR2 is SVGAGI (reference sequence). CDR3 protein: CASSYQGMNEKLFF. The CDR3 nucleotides are TGTGCCAGCAGTTATCAGGGGATGAATGAAAAACTGTTTTTT.

The V gene is TRBV27, the J gene TRBJ2-7, with D maybe TRBD1 (7 bases). Trimming removed 5 bases at V and 3 bases at J, with 20 bases between. The germline V gene has CDR1 MNHEY and CDR2 SMNVEV (reference sequence). CDR3 length: 16 residues. The CDR3 DNA is TGTGCCAGCAGTCCTACGACAGGGACTCCTTACTACGAGCAGTACTTC. Translated, it gives CASSPTTGTPYYEQYF.

V gene TRBV7-9 combines with J gene TRBJ2-2, with D hard to call. Trimming pared 2 bases from V and 2 bases from J, leaving 9 bases between. CDR1 is SEHNR and CDR2 is FQNEAQ in the germline V gene (reference sequence). This CDR3 is built from 15 residues. This CDR3 is CASSLLQLNTGELFF. The CDR3 DNA reads TGTGCCAGCAGCTTATTACAGCTTAACACCGGGGAGCTGTTTTTT.

The V gene is TRBV27, the J gene TRBJ2-5, with 8 bases lining up with TRBD2. The CDR3 totals 13 residues. CDR1 and CDR2 from the germline V gene are MNHEY and SMNVEV (reference sequence). With V trimmed by 8 bases and J by 5 bases, 7 bases remained unmatched. Here the CDR3 reads CASGAGGGETQYF. The CDR3 region has the DNA TGTGCCAGCGGGGCGGGAGGAGGGGAGACCCAGTACTTC.

This chain connects TRBV5-6 to TRBJ1-5, with D possibly matching TRBD1 (5 bases). Trimming took off 4 bases at V and 2 bases at J, with 13 bases between the two ends. Germline CDR1 is SGHDT and CDR2 is YYEEEE. There are 15 residues in the CDR3. CDR3 sequence (DNA): TGTGCCAGCAGCCTAGGGGCAGGGCGCAATCAGCCCCAGCATTTT. It codes for CASSLGAGRNQPQHF.

The chain joins TRBV6-1 to TRBJ1-5; 9 nucleotides match TRBD1. The CDR3 totals 15 residues. With 4 bases clipped from V and 2 bases from J, the junction kept 3 bases outside the gene matches. Germline V lookup: CDR1 MNHNS, CDR2 SASEGT. The CDR3, as DNA: TGTGCCAGCAGTGGGGGACAGGGAGGCAATCAGCCCCAGCATTTT. Translating gives CASSGGQGGNQPQHF.

The V and J genes are TRBV11-2 and TRBJ2-3; D not resolved. Germline V CDR1 and CDR2: SGHAT, FQNNGV. The CDR3 is 13 amino acids. Trimming took off 0 bases at V and 5 bases at J, with 6 bases between the two ends. In nucleotides, the CDR3 is TGTGCCAGCAGCTTAGACTATGGAGATACGCAGTATTTT. Encoded protein: CASSLDYGDTQYF.

The rearrangement links TRBV28 to TRBJ1-5; 7 positions agree with TRBD1. Looked up from germline, CDR1 is MDHEN and CDR2 is SYDVKM. This CDR3 comprises 16 residues. The ends lost 6 bases at V and 2 bases at J; junction bases unmatched: 10. The CDR3 DNA reads TGTGCCAGCAGGACGGCCCAGGGGGGAGGCAATCAGCCCCAGCATTTT. Its translation: CASRTAQGGGNQPQHF. Complete variable domain (other parts from reference TRBV28 and TRBJ1-5): DVKVTQSSRYLVKRTGEKVFLECVQDMDHENMFWYRQDPGLGLRLIYFSYDVKMKEKGDIPEGYSVSREKKERFSLILESASTNQTSMYLCASRTAQGGGNQPQHFGDGTRLSIL.

V and J are TRBV5-4 and TRBJ2-7; TRBD2 agrees at 11 bases. The junction had 8 bases not matched to a gene; V was cut back by 4 bases and J by 2 bases. The CDR3 length is 16 residues. The germline V gene has CDR1 SGHNT and CDR2 YYREEE (reference sequence). CDR3 region: CASSLTSGLAAYEQYF. The CDR3 DNA reads TGTGCCAGCAGCCTCACGTCGGGACTAGCGGCCTACGAGCAGTACTTC.

The rearrangement joins TRBV6-5 to TRBJ1-2; 9 bases are a match to TRBD1. The CDR3 consists of 14 residues. The junction had 4 bases not matched to a gene; V was cut back by 2 bases and J by 6 bases. The germline CDR1 and CDR2 sequences are MNHEY and SVGAGI. Written as DNA, the CDR3 is TGTGCCAGCAGTTACGAGGGGGACAGGGATGGCTACACCTTC. Translation gives CASSYEGDRDGYTF.

The V and J genes are TRBV7-8 and TRBJ2-1, with a weak D call TRBD2 (5 bases). From germline, CDR1 is SGHVS and CDR2 FQNEAQ. Trimming left V 3 bases short and J 7 bases short, with 10 bases between. The CDR3 is 13 residues long. This CDR3 is CASSFRAGNEQFF. Here the CDR3 DNA reads TGTGCCAGCAGCTTTCGGGCGGGTAATGAGCAGTTCTTC. Combining the CDR3 with reference TRBV7-8 and TRBJ2-1 gives the whole variable domain GAGVSQSPRYKVAKRGQDVALRCDPISGHVSLFWYQQALGQGPEFLTYFQNEAQLDKSGLPSDRFFAERPEGSVSTLKIQRTQQEDSAVYLCASSFRAGNEQFFGPGTRLTVL.

CDR3 bases: TGTGCCTGGAGTGTACGAGGGGGTCGGGAGACCCAGTACTTC. This translates into CAWSVRGGRETQYF. This chain connects TRBV30 to TRBJ2-5, with a possible D match to TRBD1 (6 bases). The length of the CDR3 is 14 residues. Trimming took off 0 bases at V and 5 bases at J, with 13 bases between the two ends. Per the germline V gene, CDR1 is GTSNPN and CDR2 is SVGIG (reference sequence).

The chain is built from TRBV7-2 and TRBJ2-2; a possible D gene is TRBD1 (6 bases). CDR1 SGHTA and CDR2 FQGNSA come from the germline V gene. Trimming cost V 5 bases and J 7 bases, with 14 bases left between them. CDR3 length equals 14 residues. The CDR3 region is CASSPRQTGGELFF. Here the CDR3 DNA reads TGTGCCAGCAGCCCCAGACAGACAGGCGGGGAGCTGTTTTTT.